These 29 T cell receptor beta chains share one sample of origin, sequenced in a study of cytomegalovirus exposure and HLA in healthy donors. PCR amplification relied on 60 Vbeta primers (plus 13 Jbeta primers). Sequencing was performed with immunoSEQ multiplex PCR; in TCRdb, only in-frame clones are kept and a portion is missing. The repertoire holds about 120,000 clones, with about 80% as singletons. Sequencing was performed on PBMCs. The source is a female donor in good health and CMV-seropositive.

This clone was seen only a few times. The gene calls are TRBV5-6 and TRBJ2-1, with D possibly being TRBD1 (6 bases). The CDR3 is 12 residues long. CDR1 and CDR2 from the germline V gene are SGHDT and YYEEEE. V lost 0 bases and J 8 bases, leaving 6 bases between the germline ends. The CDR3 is CASSLDRDEQFF. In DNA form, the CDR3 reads TGTGCCAGCAGCTTGGACAGGGATGAGCAGTTCTTC.

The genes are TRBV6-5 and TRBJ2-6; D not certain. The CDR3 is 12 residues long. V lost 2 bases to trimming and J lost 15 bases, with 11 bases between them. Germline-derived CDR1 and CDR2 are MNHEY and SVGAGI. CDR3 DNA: TGTGCCAGCAGTTACCAAACACCTCCCCTGACTTTC. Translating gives CASSYQTPPLTF.

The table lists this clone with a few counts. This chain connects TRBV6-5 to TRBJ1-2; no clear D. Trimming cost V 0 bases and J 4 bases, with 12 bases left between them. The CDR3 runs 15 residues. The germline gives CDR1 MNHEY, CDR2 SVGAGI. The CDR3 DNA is TGTGCCAGCAGTTACTCGCGGGCCTGGGGCTATGGCTACACCTTC. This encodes CASSYSRAWGYGYTF.

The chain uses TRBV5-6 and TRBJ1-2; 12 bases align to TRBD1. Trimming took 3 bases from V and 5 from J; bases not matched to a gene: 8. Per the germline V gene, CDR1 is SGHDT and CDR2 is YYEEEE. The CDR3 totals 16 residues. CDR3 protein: CASSWGQGATGYGYTF. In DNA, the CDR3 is TGTGCCAGCAGCTGGGGACAGGGGGCAACTGGGTATGGCTACACCTTC.

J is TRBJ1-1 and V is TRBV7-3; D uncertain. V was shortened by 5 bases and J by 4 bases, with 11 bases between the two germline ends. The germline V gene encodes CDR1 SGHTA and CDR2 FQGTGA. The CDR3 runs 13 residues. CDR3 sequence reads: CASSRGAPTEAFF. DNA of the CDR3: TGTGCCAGCAGCCGAGGTGCACCCACTGAAGCTTTCTTT.

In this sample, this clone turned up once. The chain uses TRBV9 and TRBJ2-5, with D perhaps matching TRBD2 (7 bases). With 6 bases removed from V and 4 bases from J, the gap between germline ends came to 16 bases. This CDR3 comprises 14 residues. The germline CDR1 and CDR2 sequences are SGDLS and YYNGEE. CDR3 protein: CASTPSGGRETQYF. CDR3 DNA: TGTGCCAGCACCCCATCGGGGGGCCGAGAGACCCAGTACTTC. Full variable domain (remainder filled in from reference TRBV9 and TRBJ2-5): DSGVTQTPKHLITATGQRVTLRCSPRSGDLSVYWYQQSLDQGLQFLIQYYNGEERAKGNILERFSAQQFPDLHSELNLSSLELGDSALYFCASTPSGGRETQYFGPGTRLLVL.

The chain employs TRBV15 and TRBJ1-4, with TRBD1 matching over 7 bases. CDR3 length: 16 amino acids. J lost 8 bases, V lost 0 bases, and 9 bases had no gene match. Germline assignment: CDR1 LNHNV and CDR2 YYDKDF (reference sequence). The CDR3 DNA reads TGTGCCACCAGCAGAGAAGGGGGCTATGAAAAGGAAAAACTGTTTTTT. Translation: CATSREGGYEKEKLFF.

The CDR3 sequence is CASSPGDTQYF. The DNA for the CDR3 is TGTGCCAGTAGTCCCGGGGATACGCAGTATTTT. The chain employs TRBV19 and TRBJ2-3; D ambiguous. Trimming left V 5 bases short and J 6 bases short, with 6 bases between. CDR1 is LNHDA, CDR2 SQIVND, per germline (reference sequence). This CDR3 has 11 residues.

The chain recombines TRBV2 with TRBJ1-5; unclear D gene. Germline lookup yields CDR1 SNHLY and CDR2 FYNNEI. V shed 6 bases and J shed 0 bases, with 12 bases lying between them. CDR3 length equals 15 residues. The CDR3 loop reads CASSDDTVSNQPQHF. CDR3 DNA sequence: TGTGCCAGCAGCGACGACACGGTTAGCAATCAGCCCCAGCATTTT.

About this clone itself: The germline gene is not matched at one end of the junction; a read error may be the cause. CDR3 nucleotides: TGTGCCAGAAGACCCAGGGGAGCCTATCGCTACACCTTC. Translation: CARRPRGAYRYTF. The chain employs TRBV2 and TRBJ1-2; TRBD1 is a possible D gene (6 bases). The germline gives CDR1 SNHLY, CDR2 FYNNEI. The CDR3 has 13 residues.

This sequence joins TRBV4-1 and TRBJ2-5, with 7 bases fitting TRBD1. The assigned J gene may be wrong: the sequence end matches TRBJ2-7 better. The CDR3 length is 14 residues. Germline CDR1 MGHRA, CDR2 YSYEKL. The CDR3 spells CASSYRGLSYEQYF. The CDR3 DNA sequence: TGCGCCAGCAGCTACAGGGGATTATCCTACGAGCAGTACTTC.

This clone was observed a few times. CDR3 coding DNA: TGTGCCAGCAGTGAAGGGACAGCGAACACTGAAGCTTTCTTT. Translation: CASSEGTANTEAFF. The J gene is TRBJ1-1, the V gene TRBV6-5, with 7 bases identical to TRBD1. The CDR3 is 14 amino acids. The germline CDR1 and CDR2 sequences are MNHEY and SVGAGI. The J segment lost 1 base and the V segment lost 5 bases, leaving 4 bases of the junction unmatched.

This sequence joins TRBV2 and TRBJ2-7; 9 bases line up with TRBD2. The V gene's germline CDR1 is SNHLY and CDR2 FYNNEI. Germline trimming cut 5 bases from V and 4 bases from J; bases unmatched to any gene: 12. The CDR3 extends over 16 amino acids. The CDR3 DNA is TGTGCCAGCAGTCCCCCGTCTAGCGGGGCTAGGTACGAGCAGTACTTC. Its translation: CASSPPSSGARYEQYF.

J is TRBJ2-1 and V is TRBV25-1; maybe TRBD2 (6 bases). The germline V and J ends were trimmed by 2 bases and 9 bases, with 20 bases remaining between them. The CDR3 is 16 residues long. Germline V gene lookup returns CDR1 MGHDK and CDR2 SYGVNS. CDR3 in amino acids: CASSEPGTSGVVEQFF. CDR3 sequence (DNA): TGTGCCAGCAGTGAACCCGGGACTTCCGGCGTGGTTGAGCAGTTCTTC. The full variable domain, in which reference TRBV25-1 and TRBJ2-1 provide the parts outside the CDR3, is EADIYQTPRYLVIGTGKKITLECSQTMGHDKMYWYQQDPGMELHLIHYSYGVNSTEKGDLSSESTVSRIRTEHFPLTLESARPSHTSQYLCASSEPGTSGVVEQFFGPGTRLTVL.

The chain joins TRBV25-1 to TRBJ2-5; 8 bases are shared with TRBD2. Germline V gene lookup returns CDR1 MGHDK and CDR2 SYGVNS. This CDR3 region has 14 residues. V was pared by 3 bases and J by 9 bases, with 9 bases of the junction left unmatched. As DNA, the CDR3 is TGTGCCAGCAGTGAGACGGGGGGGCGTCAGGCCCAGTACTTC. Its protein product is CASSETGGRQAQYF.

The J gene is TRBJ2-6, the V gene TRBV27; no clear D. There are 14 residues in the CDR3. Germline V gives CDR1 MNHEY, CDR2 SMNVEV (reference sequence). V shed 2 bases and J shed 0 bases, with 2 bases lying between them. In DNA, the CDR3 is TGTGCCAGCAGTTTACTCTCTGGGGCCAACGTCCTGACTTTC. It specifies CASSLLSGANVLTF.

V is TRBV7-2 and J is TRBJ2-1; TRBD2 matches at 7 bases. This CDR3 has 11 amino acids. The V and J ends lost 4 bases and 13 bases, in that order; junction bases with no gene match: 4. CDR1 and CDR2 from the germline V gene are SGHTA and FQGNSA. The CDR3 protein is CASSSGLSQFF. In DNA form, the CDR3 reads TGTGCCAGCAGCTCGGGACTATCTCAGTTCTTC. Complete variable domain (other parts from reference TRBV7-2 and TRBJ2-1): GAGVSQSPSNKVTEKGKDVELRCDPISGHTALYWYRQSLGQGLEFLIYFQGNSAPDKSGLPSDRFSAERTGGSVSTLTIQRTQQEDSAVYLCASSSGLSQFFGPGTRLTVL.

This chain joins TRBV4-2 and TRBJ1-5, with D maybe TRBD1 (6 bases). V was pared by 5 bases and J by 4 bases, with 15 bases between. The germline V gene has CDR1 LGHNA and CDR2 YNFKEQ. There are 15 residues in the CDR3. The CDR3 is CASSNFGQGNQPQHF. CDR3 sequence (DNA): TGTGCCAGCAGCAATTTTGGGCAGGGGAATCAGCCCCAGCATTTT.

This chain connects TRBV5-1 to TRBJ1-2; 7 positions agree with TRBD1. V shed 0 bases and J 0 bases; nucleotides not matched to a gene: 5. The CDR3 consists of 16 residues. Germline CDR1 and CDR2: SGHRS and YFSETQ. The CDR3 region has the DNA TGCGCCAGCAGCTTGGGCCCCCAGGGGGCTAACTATGGCTACACCTTC. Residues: CASSLGPQGANYGYTF.

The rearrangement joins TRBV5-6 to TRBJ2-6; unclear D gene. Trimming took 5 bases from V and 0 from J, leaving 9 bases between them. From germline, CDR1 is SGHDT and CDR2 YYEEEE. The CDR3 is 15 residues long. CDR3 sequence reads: CASSHVGSGANVLTF. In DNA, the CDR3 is TGTGCCAGCAGTCACGTCGGCTCTGGGGCCAACGTCCTGACTTTC. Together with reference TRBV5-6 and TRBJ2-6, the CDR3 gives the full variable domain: DAGVTQSPTHLIKTRGQQVTLRCSPKSGHDTVSWYQQALGQGPQFIFQYYEEEERQRGNFPDRFSGHQFPNYSSELNVNALLLGDSALYLCASSHVGSGANVLTFGAGSRLTVL.

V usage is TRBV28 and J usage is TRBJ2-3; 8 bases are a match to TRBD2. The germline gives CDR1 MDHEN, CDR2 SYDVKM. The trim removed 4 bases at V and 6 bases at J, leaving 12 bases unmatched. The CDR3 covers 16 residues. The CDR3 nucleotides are TGTGCCAGCAGTTCGCCATCAGCGGGGGCGGGCGATACGCAGTATTTT. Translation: CASSSPSAGAGDTQYF.

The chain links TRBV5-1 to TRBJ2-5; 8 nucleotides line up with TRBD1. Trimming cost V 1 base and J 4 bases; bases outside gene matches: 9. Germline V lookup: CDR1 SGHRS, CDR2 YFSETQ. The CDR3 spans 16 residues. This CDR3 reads CASSLQPTGDSETQYF. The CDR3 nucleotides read TGCGCCAGCAGCTTGCAGCCGACAGGGGATTCAGAGACCCAGTACTTC.

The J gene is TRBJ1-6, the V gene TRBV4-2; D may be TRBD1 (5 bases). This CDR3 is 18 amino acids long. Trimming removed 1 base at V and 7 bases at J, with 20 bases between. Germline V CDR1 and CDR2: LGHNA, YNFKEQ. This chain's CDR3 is CASSQAGTPGGTNSPLHF. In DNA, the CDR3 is TGTGCCAGCAGCCAAGCCGGGACCCCGGGAGGGACCAATTCACCCCTCCACTTT.

CDR3: CASSSHRAGEGYGYTF. The CDR3 DNA is TGTGCCAGTAGTTCTCATCGTGCGGGGGAGGGCTATGGCTACACCTTC. J is TRBJ1-2 and V is TRBV19, with D perhaps TRBD1 (5 bases). Germline V lookup: CDR1 LNHDA, CDR2 SQIVND (reference sequence). CDR3 length: 16 residues. Between the trimmed V and J ends, which lost 5 bases and 4 bases, there was a span of 20 bases.

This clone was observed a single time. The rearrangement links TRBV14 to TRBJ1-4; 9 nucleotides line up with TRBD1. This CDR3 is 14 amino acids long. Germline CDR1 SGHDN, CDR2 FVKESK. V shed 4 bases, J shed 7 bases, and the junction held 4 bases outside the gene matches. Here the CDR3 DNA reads TGTGCCAGCAGCCCTCGGACAGGGGCTGAAAAACTGTTTTTT. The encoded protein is CASSPRTGAEKLFF.

CDR3 DNA: TGTGCCAGCAGCATCTTACAGGGGGGGTCCTCTGGAAACACCATATATTTT. Its protein product is CASSILQGGSSGNTIYF. This chain uses TRBV4-2 with TRBJ1-3, with 8 nucleotides matching TRBD1. The V segment lost 5 bases and the J segment 0 bases; nucleotides outside the gene matches: 9. This CDR3 spans 17 amino acids. From germline, CDR1 is LGHNA and CDR2 YNFKEQ.

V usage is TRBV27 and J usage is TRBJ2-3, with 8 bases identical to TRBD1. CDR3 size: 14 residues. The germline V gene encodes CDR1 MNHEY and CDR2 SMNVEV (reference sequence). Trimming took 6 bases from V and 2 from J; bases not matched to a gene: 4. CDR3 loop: CASRRQGYTDTQYF. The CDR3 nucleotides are TGTGCCAGCAGAAGACAGGGGTACACAGATACGCAGTATTTT.

Here the CDR3 DNA reads TGTGCCATCAGTGAGGCTAGCGGGGTGGGCTACGAGCAGTACTTC. Its protein product is CAISEASGVGYEQYF. This chain uses TRBV10-3 with TRBJ2-7; TRBD2 matches 9 bases. Germline V gives CDR1 ENHRY, CDR2 SYGVKD. V was clipped by 2 bases and J by 3 bases; unmatched bases: 5. The CDR3 spans 15 residues.

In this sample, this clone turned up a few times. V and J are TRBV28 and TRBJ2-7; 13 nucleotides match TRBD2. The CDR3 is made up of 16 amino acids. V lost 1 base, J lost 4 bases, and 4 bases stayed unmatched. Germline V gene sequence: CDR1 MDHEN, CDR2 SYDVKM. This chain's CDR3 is CASSLFGTSGDYEQYF. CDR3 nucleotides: TGTGCCAGCAGTTTATTCGGGACTAGCGGGGATTACGAGCAGTACTTC.